These T cell receptor beta chains were read from a single sample in a study of immune evolution from preneoplasia to lung adenocarcinoma. Profiling relied on immunoSEQ multiplex PCR, and the TCRdb table lists in-frame clones only, not all of them. This sample has roughly 2,200 clones; around 74% occur once, and the top ten carry roughly an eighth. The sequenced sample was FFPE adjacent normal lung tissue. Receptor source: a person aged 55-85 years with lung adenocarcinoma. The CDR3 runs from the conserved cysteine through the conserved F or W. Each record gives: V gene, D gene, J gene, clone size, CDR3 DNA, CDR3 protein. D genes are given only for firm matches. Size values are once, few and many counts, or a class for expanded clones, and some rows have none.

TRBV5-1	.	TRBJ2-3	.	TGCGCCAGCAGCCGAGCTGGATCAGATACGCAGTATTTT	CASSRAGSDTQYF
TRBV4-1	TRBD1	TRBJ1-1	few	TGCGCCAGCAGCCAAGATCCCCGGACAGGGGGCACTGAAGCTTTCTTT	CASSQDPRTGGTEAFF
TRBV18	.	TRBJ1-4	.	TGTGCCAGCTCACCAGGGGACACCAATGAAAAACTGTTTTTT	CASSPGDTNEKLFF
TRBV18	.	TRBJ2-7	.	TGTGCCAGCTCAGACTCTGGGACTGCGGGCCACGAGCAGTACTTC	CASSDSGTAGHEQYF
TRBV14	.	TRBJ1-4	.	TGTGCCAGCAGCCAAGAAGGATACAGGAGAAATGAAAAACTGTTTTTT	CASSQEGYRRNEKLFF
TRBV11-2	.	TRBJ2-5	.	TGTGCCAGCAGCTTAATGGTAGGGCGGGAGACCCAGTACTTC	CASSLMVGRETQYF
TRBV5-6	.	TRBJ1-1	.	TGTGCCAGCAGCTCGAACACTGAAGCTTTCTTT	CASSSNTEAFF
TRBV19	TRBD2	TRBJ2-3	.	TGTGCCAGTAGTATACGGCTAGCGGGGGCCGATACGCAGTATTTT	CASSIRLAGADTQYF
TRBV2	.	TRBJ1-2	few	TGTGCCAGCAGTGATAGGGTTGACTATGGCTACACCTTC	CASSDRVDYGYTF
TRBV11-2	.	TRBJ2-7	.	TGTGCCAGCAGCTTACACACAGGGTTTGTCGAGCAGTACTTC	CASSLHTGFVEQYF
TRBV11-2	.	TRBJ2-5	.	TGTGCCAGCACTGTTGCCGGGACAATAGAGACCCAGTACTTC	CASTVAGTIETQYF
TRBV19	.	TRBJ1-5	.	TGTGCCAGTAGTAAAACAGGGCCAGGACAGCCCCAGCATTTT	CASSKTGPGQPQHF
TRBV11-2	.	TRBJ1-2	.	TGTGCCAGCAGCTTAGTCCCAGGAATGACTAACTATGGCTACACCTTC	CASSLVPGMTNYGYTF
TRBV28	.	TRBJ1-4	.	TGTGCCAGCAGTTTGGACAGAGAAAAACTGTTTTTT	CASSLDREKLFF
TRBV29-1	.	TRBJ1-2	.	TGCAGCGTTGACCCCGGACAGCTCAACAACTATGGCTACACCTTC	CSVDPGQLNNYGYTF
TRBV6-5	.	TRBJ1-1	few	TGTGCCAGCAGTAGGGACGTGAACACTGAAGCTTTCTTT	CASSRDVNTEAFF
TRBV5-5	.	TRBJ2-7	.	TGTGCCAGCAGCTTGGAGGATAGGGTAACCTACGAGCAGTACTTC	CASSLEDRVTYEQYF
TRBV7-9	.	TRBJ1-2	.	TGTGCCAGCAGCTCCAACTACAGGTACACCTTC	CASSSNYRYTF
TRBV7-2	TRBD2	TRBJ2-3	.	TGTGCCAGCAGCGTACTAGCGGGGGGGCGTGCAGATACGCAGTATTTT	CASSVLAGGRADTQYF
TRBV29-1	.	TRBJ1-2	.	TGCAGCGTTGAAGAAGGAGAGGACTATGGCTACACCTTC	CSVEEGEDYGYTF
TRBV6-6	TRBD1	TRBJ1-3	.	TGTGCCAGCAGTCCAGGACAGGGCGGGGGAAACACCATATATTTT	CASSPGQGGGNTIYF
TRBV10-3	.	TRBJ1-5	.	TGTGCCATCAGTGAGTCCGGGGCCAATCAGCCCCAGCATTTT	CAISESGANQPQHF
TRBV28	TRBD1	TRBJ2-6	few	TGTGCCAGCAGTCTGTCCAGGGGGCGCGGCTCTGGGGCCAACGTCCTGACTTTC	CASSLSRGRGSGANVLTF
TRBV12-5	TRBD1	TRBJ2-3	.	TGTGCTAGCTGGGACAGCAACACAGATACGCAGTATTTT	CASWDSNTDTQYF
TRBV5-8	TRBD1	TRBJ1-5	.	TGTGCCAGCAGCTTGGAAGGGGGCGGCAATCAGCCCCAGCATTTT	CASSLEGGGNQPQHF
TRBV28	.	TRBJ1-5	.	TGTGCCAGCAGTTTATTGCAGGTTGGGGAGCCCCAGCATTTT	CASSLLQVGEPQHF
TRBV28	TRBD1	TRBJ2-5	.	TGTGCCAGCAGTCCGGGACAGGGGCGAAACCAAGAGACCCAGTACTTC	CASSPGQGRNQETQYF
TRBV16	.	TRBJ1-2	.	TGTGCCAGCAGCCAACAGGAGGATGGCTACACCTTC	CASSQQEDGYTF
TRBV4-3	.	TRBJ2-1	.	TGCGCCAGCAGCCAAGGGGGGGCAGGTGGGTACAATGAGCAGTTCTTC	CASSQGGAGGYNEQFF
TRBV18	TRBD1	TRBJ1-4	.	TGTGCCAGCTCACCGGGGACAGGGTATGAAAAACTGTTTTTT	CASSPGTGYEKLFF
TRBV19	.	TRBJ2-7	.	TGTGCCAGTAGTGGCGGCTACGAGCAGTACTTT	CASSGGYEQYF
TRBV7-9	.	TRBJ1-1	.	TGTGCCAGCAGCTGGGGTGAAGCCACGAGGACTGAAGCTTTCTTT	CASSWGEATRTEAFF
TRBV11-3	.	TRBJ1-1	few	TGTGCCAGCAGCCTTCTGAACACTGAAGCTTTCTTT	CASSLLNTEAFF
TRBV6-5	TRBD1	TRBJ1-6	.	TGTGCCAGCAGAAGGACAGGGAGAAATTCACCCCTCCACTTT	CASRRTGRNSPLHF
TRBV28	.	TRBJ1-6	.	TGTGCCAGCCTTTCCGGGACCGCGAATTCACCCCTCCACTTT	CASLSGTANSPLHF
TRBV19	TRBD1	TRBJ1-2	once	TGTGCCAGTAGGGGACAGGGAGAGGCTGGCTACACCTTC	CASRGQGEAGYTF
TRBV6-6	.	TRBJ2-1	few	TGTGCCAGCAGTTACCCAATGGGCAATGAGCAGTTCTTC	CASSYPMGNEQFF
TRBV6-5	TRBD1	TRBJ2-5	.	TGTGCCAGCAGTTACCGGGGACAGGGGGCTAGGGAGACCCAGTACTTC	CASSYRGQGARETQYF
TRBV7-6	.	TRBJ2-7	few	TGTGCCAGCAGCTTAGCGCTAGAACCTGCCTACGAGCAGTACTTC	CASSLALEPAYEQYF
TRBV30	.	TRBJ1-1	few	TGTGCCTGGAGTGGACAGCCGAACACTGAAGCTTTCTTT	CAWSGQPNTEAFF
TRBV4-1	TRBD1	TRBJ1-5	.	TGCGCCAGCAGCCAAGAAACGGGACAGGGGGCGCGAAAGCCCCAGCATTTT	CASSQETGQGARKPQHF
TRBV6-5	.	TRBJ2-7	.	TGTGCCAGCAGGACGGGTGCGGGGGCGAAACCGGTGCAGTACTTC	CASRTGAGAKPVQYF
TRBV19	.	TRBJ1-4	.	TGTGCCAGTACTACGGACAGCTCGGAAAAACTGTTTTTT	CASTTDSSEKLFF
TRBV5-6	TRBD1	TRBJ1-2	.	TGTGCCAGCAGGTGGACAGGGGGCGGCTACACCTTC	CASRWTGGGYTF
TRBV28	.	TRBJ2-4	few	TGTGCCAGCAGTCCCCGGCGGGGGCTAGCCAAAAACATTCAGTACTTC	CASSPRRGLAKNIQYF
TRBV13	.	TRBJ2-7	.	TGTGCCAGCAGCCCCAACCCGCCGAGCCACTTCTACGAGCAGTACTTC	CASSPNPPSHFYEQYF
TRBV6-4	.	TRBJ2-3	few	TGTGCCAGCAGTGAAGGCGGGAGCACAGATACGCAGTATTTT	CASSEGGSTDTQYF
TRBV28	.	TRBJ1-1	.	TGTGCCAGCAGACCCGAGGATGGGCTCGGCACTGAAGCTTTCTTT	CASRPEDGLGTEAFF
TRBV29-1	.	TRBJ1-2	.	TGCAGCGTTGAAGTGGACAGCCAGGGCTACACCTTC	CSVEVDSQGYTF
TRBV5-1	.	TRBJ1-5	.	TGCGCCAGCTTCGAGTTCAGGGGAATTAATCAGCCCCAGCATTTT	CASFEFRGINQPQHF
TRBV7-9	TRBD1	TRBJ1-4	.	TGTGCCAGCAGCCGCGGACAGGCGTTCGGAACTAATGAAAAACTGTTTTTT	CASSRGQAFGTNEKLFF
TRBV19	.	TRBJ2-7	few	TGTGCCAGTAGTGTCACCTCCGGGACACGGAATTTCTACGAGCAGTACTTC	CASSVTSGTRNFYEQYF
TRBV2	.	TRBJ2-1	.	TGTGCCAGCAGTGAGTCCGGGGGCATTGTCTATGAGCAGTTCTTC	CASSESGGIVYEQFF
TRBV23-1	.	TRBJ2-2	few	TGCGCCAGCAGTCAACCCGACAGGCTACAAACTAAAATAGGGGAGCTGTTTTTT	CASSQPDRLQTKIGELFF
TRBV18	.	TRBJ2-3	.	TGTGCCAGCTCACTGGGGCCTGATACGCAGTATTTT	CASSLGPDTQYF
TRBV5-1	TRBD1	TRBJ1-5	few	TGCGCCAGCAGCTTGGAGGGACAGGGCAATCAGCCCCAGCATTTT	CASSLEGQGNQPQHF
TRBV7-2	TRBD1	TRBJ2-1	once	TGTGCCAGCAGCCAAGAGGCCGGGACAGGGTACAATGAGCAGTTCTTC	CASSQEAGTGYNEQFF
TRBV28	.	TRBJ1-6	.	TGTGCCAGCAGTCCCCCCCGAGGGCCGGATTCACCCCTCCACTTT	CASSPPRGPDSPLHF
TRBV29-1	TRBD1	TRBJ1-2	.	TGCAGCGGGACAGGGACCTATGGCTACACCTTC	CSGTGTYGYTF